The 18 T cell receptor beta chains listed next were all sequenced from one sample in a study of blood T cells in healthy people across ages. Primed by a sample-barcoded 5' primer and a J-beta primer mix, a second PCR proceeded for about 7 to 11 cycles. TCRdb reprocessed the 5' RACE reads via MiXCR and lists one record per CDR3 protein. The table shows approximately 900,000 distinct CDR3 sequences, with around 46% occurring only once. Sequenced: blood. The receptors here all came from a man younger than 45 in good health.

This rearrangement joins TRBV15 to TRBJ2-7, with D uncertain. Germline-derived CDR1 and CDR2 are LNHNV and YYDKDF (reference sequence). The CDR3 runs 15 residues. Between the trimmed V and J ends, which lost 3 bases and 2 bases, there was a span of 14 bases. CDR3 in DNA: TGTGCCACCAGCAGGGACCGATATACGCCCTACGAGCAGTACTTC. The encoded protein is CATSRDRYTPYEQYF.

At least ten counts were recorded for this clonotype. The J gene is TRBJ2-7, the V gene TRBV20-1, with unresolved D. This CDR3 contains 12 residues. The V end was cut by 2 bases, the J end by 3 bases, with 8 bases between. Per germline, CDR1 DFQATT and CDR2 SNEGSKA (reference sequence). The CDR3 loop is CSARPGDYEQYF. The CDR3 nucleotides read TGCAGTGCTAGACCGGGCGACTACGAGCAGTACTTC.

The rearrangement joins TRBV27 to TRBJ1-1; D is perhaps TRBD1 (5 bases). The CDR3 runs to 15 residues. V lost 2 bases and J lost 3, with 13 bases in between. In germline, CDR1 is MNHEY, CDR2 SMNVEV (reference sequence). The CDR3 DNA reads TGTGCCAGCAGTTTAATGGGGGTGCTGGACACTGAAGCTTTCTTT. This encodes CASSLMGVLDTEAFF.

V is TRBV29-1 and J is TRBJ1-1; TRBD1 is a possible D gene (6 bases). CDR1 is SQVTM and CDR2 is ANQGSEA in the germline V gene. The CDR3 contains 14 residues. Trimming shortened V by 3 bases and J by 5 bases, and 16 bases separated the two germline ends. CDR3 sequence reads: CSVDVGGPYTEAFF. CDR3 sequence (DNA): TGCAGCGTTGATGTGGGGGGCCCCTATACTGAAGCTTTCTTT. Combining the CDR3 with reference TRBV29-1 and TRBJ1-1 gives the whole variable domain SAVISQKPSRDICQRGTSLTIQCQVDSQVTMMFWYRQQPGQSLTLIATANQGSEATYESGFVIDKFPISRPNLTFSTLTVSNMSPEDSSIYLCSVDVGGPYTEAFFGQGTRLTVV.

This clonotype was counted between two and nine times. The rearrangement joins TRBV29-1 to TRBJ2-1; D is uncertain. This CDR3 is 12 amino acids long. The germline gives CDR1 SQVTM, CDR2 ANQGSEA. CDR3 region: CSERPGSNEQFF. The CDR3 DNA reads TGCAGTGAGAGACCTGGGTCAAATGAGCAGTTCTTC.

This clonotype was seen a handful of times. The gene calls are TRBV4-2 and TRBJ2-5, with 7 bases aligning to TRBD2. The CDR3 spans 14 residues. Looked up from germline, CDR1 is LGHNA and CDR2 is YNFKEQ. V was pared by 4 bases and J by 3 bases, with 5 bases of the junction left unmatched. CDR3 protein: CASSPGLGEETQYF. CDR3 nucleotide sequence: TGTGCCAGCAGCCCTGGACTAGGGGAAGAGACCCAGTACTTC.

This chain links TRBV30 with TRBJ1-3, with 7 positions matching TRBD1. The V gene's germline CDR1 is GTSNPN and CDR2 SVGIG (reference sequence). V lost 5 bases and J lost 4; bases outside the gene matches: 5. This CDR3 is 13 amino acids long. The CDR3 bases are TGTGCCTGGGGTACAGGGGCAGGAAACACCATATATTTT. Its protein product is CAWGTGAGNTIYF. The complete variable domain, with remaining parts taken from reference TRBV30 and TRBJ1-3, reads SQTIHQWPATLVQPVGSPLSLECTVEGTSNPNLYWYRQAAGRGLQLLFYSVGIGQISSEVPQNLSASRPQDRQFILSSKKLLLSDSGFYLCAWGTGAGNTIYFGEGSWLTVV.

This clonotype was picked up a small number of times. The V gene is TRBV20-1, the J gene TRBJ1-5; 9 nucleotides match TRBD1. Germline V gives CDR1 DFQATT, CDR2 SNEGSKA (reference sequence). The junction had 15 bases not matched to a gene; V was cut back by 0 bases and J by 6 bases. The length of the CDR3 is 18 residues. The CDR3 DNA reads as TGCAGTGCTAGAGACCCCCCAGGAAGGACAGGGGTGGGTCAGCCCCAGCATTTT. As protein: CSARDPPGRTGVGQPQHF.

This clonotype was counted a few times. The DNA of the CDR3 is TGCGCCAGCAGCTTGGATGGCACCCCCCCAGATACGCAGTATTTT. As protein: CASSLDGTPPDTQYF. The V gene is TRBV5-1, the J gene TRBJ2-3; the D is unclear. CDR3 length: 15 amino acids. Between the trimmed V and J ends, which lost 0 bases and 4 bases, there was a span of 12 bases. Germline loops: CDR1 SGHRS, CDR2 YFSETQ.

The chain has TRBV7-2 and TRBJ1-4; TRBD1 is a possible D gene (5 bases). The CDR3 totals 14 residues. CDR1 is SGHTA and CDR2 is FQGNSA in the germline V gene. Trimming pared 1 base from V and 4 bases from J, leaving 7 bases between. The CDR3 loop is CASSLVDSNEKLFF. In nucleotides, the CDR3 is TGTGCCAGCAGCTTAGTAGACAGTAATGAAAAACTGTTTTTT.

This clonotype was seen a few times. A much larger clonotype is one base distant, so this may be a read error. The CDR3 DNA sequence: TGTGCCAGCGCGCATGGGGTGGGGTTGAGCACAGATACGCAGTATTTT. This translates into CASAHGVGLSTDTQYF. The rearrangement uses TRBV6-6 and TRBJ2-3, with D unclear. V was trimmed by 8 bases and J by 0 bases, leaving 18 bases between them. The CDR3 has 16 amino acids. CDR1 and CDR2 from the germline V gene are MNHNY and SVGAGI (reference sequence).

The V call is TRBV29-1, the J call TRBJ2-1; TRBD1 aligns across 11 bases. CDR3 length equals 14 residues. The ends lost 4 bases at V and 9 bases at J; junction bases unmatched: 8. The V gene's germline CDR1 is SQVTM and CDR2 ANQGSEA. The CDR3 is CSVVLGQGAGEQFF. The CDR3 DNA is TGCAGCGTTGTCCTTGGACAGGGGGCAGGTGAGCAGTTCTTC.

This clonotype was counted ten times or more. This chain's CDR3 is CASSLPAAGGGPDTQYF. CDR3 sequence (DNA): TGTGCCAGCAGCTTACCAGCGGCGGGGGGGGGCCCAGATACGCAGTATTTT. The chain uses TRBV7-3 and TRBJ2-3; 9 bases align to TRBD2. The germline V gene has CDR1 SGHTA and CDR2 FQGTGA. The CDR3 is 17 residues long. V gave up 2 bases and J gave up 4 bases; unmatched junction bases: 10.

In regard to this clonotype: The junction shows a germline mismatch at one end, possibly a read error. J is TRBJ2-1 and V is TRBV5-4; D unresolved. This CDR3 has 16 amino acids. CDR1 is SGHNT, CDR2 YYREEE, per germline (reference sequence). CDR3 loop: CAGSLDGLSSYNEQFF. The CDR3, as DNA: TGTGCCGGCAGCTTAGACGGATTAAGCTCCTACAATGAGCAGTTCTTC.

This clonotype has only a few counts. The chain carries TRBV12-3 or TRBV12-4 and TRBJ2-3; possible D gene TRBD2, 5 bases. Trimming removed 1 base from V and 5 bases from J, with 10 bases in between. This CDR3 is 14 amino acids long. CDR3 sequence reads: CASSLVTTGDTQYF. The DNA for the CDR3 is TGTGCCAGCAGTTTAGTGACTACGGGAGATACGCAGTATTTT.

The chain's CDR3 is CASSPAGGFAKNIQYF. The CDR3 nucleotides read TGTGCCAGCAGCCCTGCAGGGGGCTTTGCCAAAAACATTCAGTACTTC. This chain connects TRBV7-6 to TRBJ2-4; 8 bases map to TRBD1. This CDR3 has 16 residues. V trimming: 5 bases; J trimming: 1 base; junction bases outside the gene matches: 7. Germline-derived CDR1 and CDR2 are SGHVS and FNYEAQ.

This clonotype was recorded a few times. The J gene is TRBJ2-3, the V gene TRBV20-1; the D gene is possibly TRBD2 (5 bases). The V gene lost 3 bases and the J gene lost 2 bases, with 9 bases spanning the gap. Germline CDR1 DFQATT, CDR2 SNEGSKA (reference sequence). The CDR3 sequence is 13 residues long. DNA for the CDR3: TGCAGTGCTAGGCCCGGGGTCACAGATACGCAGTATTTT. Amino acid sequence: CSARPGVTDTQYF.

J is TRBJ2-1 and V is TRBV5-1, with TRBD1 identical over 7 bases. CDR3 size: 15 residues. V was pared by 2 bases and J by 3 bases, with 5 bases of the junction left unmatched. Germline CDR1 SGHRS, CDR2 YFSETQ. The CDR3 nucleotides read TGCGCCAGCAGCTTTCGACAGGGAGACTACAATGAGCAGTTCTTC. It encodes CASSFRQGDYNEQFF.